A single T cell receptor beta chain is shown here with its context. The entry originates in a study of blood T cell repertoires in COVID-19. On the study more broadly: Samples of COVID-19 (acute and convalescent) were obtained from the United States, Italy and Spain. PBMCs, B-cell-depleted T cells, or T cells were the source of the cDNA or gDNA that made up the material.

Per the original data handling: Using reference gene primer amplification, nucleated cell counts were estimated. The table came from immunoSEQ multiplex PCR; TCRdb's copy has only in-frame clones and leaves some out. V, J and clone size are those of that table, while D and trimming were read from the DNA. The table has about 210,000 clones, about 86% seen once; the top ten hold more than 1.4%. The CDR3 contains 15 residues. V dropped 4 bases and J dropped 3; count of bases not matched to a gene: 6. Germline-derived CDR1 and CDR2 are SGHAT and FQNNGV. The sequence came from a man aged 18 to 30 with active or convalescent COVID-19. The sample was peripheral blood. The rearrangement links TRBV11-2 to TRBJ2-1, with 7 bases that match TRBD1. The CDR3 nucleotides are TGTGCCAGCAGCTCCGGGGACAGTCGCTACAATGAGCAGTTCTTC. Translating gives CASSSGDSRYNEQFF.